This T cell receptor (beta chain) was documented in a study of blood T cell repertoires in COVID-19. Study at large: The study drew acute and convalescent COVID-19 samples from the United States, Italy and Spain.

The repertoire was sequenced with immunoSEQ multiplex PCR; TCRdb's copy has only in-frame clones and lacks some. This sample has about 380,000 clones; roughly 91% occur once, and the top ten carry less than 1.5%. This clone was counted between two and nine times. Germline values: CDR1 LNHDA, CDR2 SQIVND (reference sequence). CDR3 length: 14 residues. The V gene end was trimmed by 5 bases and the J gene end by 2 bases; junction bases not matched to a gene: 5. The receptor was isolated from a woman between 18 and 30 years old who had recovered from COVID-19. The sample consisted of PBMCs or T cells enriched from blood (not recorded which). The V gene is TRBV19, the J gene TRBJ2-7; 8 nucleotides match TRBD2. The CDR3, as DNA: TGTGCCAGTAGTCCCGGACTAGCAACCTACGAGCAGTACTTC. It is translated as CASSPGLATYEQYF.